Shown below are 17 T cell receptor beta chains from a single sample sequenced in a study of blood T cell repertoires in COVID-19. Sequencing was performed with immunoSEQ multiplex PCR; in TCRdb, only in-frame clones are kept and a portion is missing. The sample includes about 140,000 clones, more than 75% of them seen just once. Sequenced input: peripheral blood. These receptors were taken from a human donor in a cohort sampled during active COVID-19.

The genes are TRBV7-9 and TRBJ2-3; 12 positions agree with TRBD2. The CDR3 loop spans 19 amino acids. After removal of 6 bases from V and 2 bases from J, the junction contained 15 bases not matched to a gene. CDR1 and CDR2 (germline): SEHNR, FQNEAQ (reference sequence). The CDR3 loop is CASRLMPVTSGGNTDTQYF. Written as DNA, the CDR3 is TGTGCCAGCAGATTAATGCCTGTCACTAGCGGGGGGAACACAGATACGCAGTATTTT.

This clone has just one count. DNA of the CDR3: TGTGCCAGCAGTGGGGCAGCCGACTACGAGCAGTACTTC. This gives the protein CASSGAADYEQYF. The chain employs TRBV2 and TRBJ2-7; D unclear. The V end lost 4 bases, the J end lost 3 bases, and 10 bases lay between the germline ends. CDR3 size: 13 residues. CDR1 is SNHLY, CDR2 FYNNEI, per germline.

The chain links TRBV7-2 to TRBJ2-5, with no clear D. Per germline, CDR1 SGHTA and CDR2 FQGNSA. CDR3 size: 14 residues. Trimming shortened V by 0 bases and J by 1 base, and 6 bases separated the two germline ends. The CDR3 here is CASSLAARQETQYF. CDR3 bases: TGTGCCAGCAGCTTAGCGGCACGCCAAGAGACCCAGTACTTC.

This clone has only one observation. This chain connects TRBV11-2 to TRBJ2-3; D gene uncertain. From germline, CDR1 is SGHAT and CDR2 FQNNGV. The CDR3 spans 16 residues. The germline V and J ends were trimmed by 0 bases and 3 bases, with 13 bases remaining between them. The CDR3 region is CASSLESLATTDTQYF. CDR3 coding DNA: TGTGCCAGCAGCTTAGAGTCACTCGCTACGACAGATACGCAGTATTTT.

The genes are TRBV7-6 and TRBJ2-4; TRBD1 is a possible D gene (7 bases). Germline V gene data show CDR1 as SGHVS and CDR2 as FNYEAQ. Trimming left V 5 bases short and J 5 bases short, with 19 bases between. The CDR3 has 16 amino acids. In DNA form, the CDR3 reads TGTGCCAGCAGCGATACAGGGGATCGGGGGCAAAACATTCAGTACTTC. Its protein product is CASSDTGDRGQNIQYF.

In DNA form, the CDR3 reads TGTGCCAGCAGCCAGGTGGGACAGGGGTTATACGAGCAGTACTTC. This gives the protein CASSQVGQGLYEQYF. This chain links TRBV14 with TRBJ2-7; 10 bases line up with TRBD1. V was pared by 3 bases and J by 4 bases, with 6 bases of the junction left unmatched. The CDR3 extends over 15 amino acids. Germline V lookup: CDR1 SGHDN, CDR2 FVKESK.

This clone occurred a few times. The CDR3 is CAWSVRGISSYNSPLHF. CDR3 bases: TGTGCCTGGAGTGTACGGGGAATAAGCTCCTATAATTCACCCCTCCACTTT. The V call is TRBV30, the J call TRBJ1-6; the D is unclear. From germline, CDR1 is GTSNPN and CDR2 SVGIG (reference sequence). This CDR3 is built from 17 residues. Deletions cut 0 bases from V and 0 bases from J, with 12 bases between.

The table lists this clone with a few counts. The rearrangement links TRBV3-1 (or the pseudogene TRBV3-2) to TRBJ1-2; 9 nucleotides match TRBD1. This CDR3 spans 15 amino acids. From germline, CDR1 is LGHDT and CDR2 YNNKEL (reference sequence). Trimming took 5 bases from V and 2 from J; bases not matched to a gene: 6. The CDR3 DNA sequence: TGTGCCAGCAGCACCGGGACAGGGTTAAACTATGGCTACACCTTC. Protein: CASSTGTGLNYGYTF.

A few counts support this clone. CDR3: CASSDRDRHYTF. The CDR3, as DNA: TGTGCCAGCAGCGACAGGGACAGACATTACACCTTC. J is TRBJ1-2 and V is TRBV7-9; 7 bases line up with TRBD1. Germline-derived CDR1 and CDR2 are SEHNR and FQNEAQ (reference sequence). The CDR3 loop spans 12 amino acids. Losses at the gene ends were 5 bases for V and 11 bases for J; bases not matched to a gene: 8.

The genes are TRBV3-1 (or the pseudogene TRBV3-2) and TRBJ2-3, with D maybe TRBD1 (5 bases). The CDR3 has 14 residues. Germline V gene lookup returns CDR1 LGHDT and CDR2 YNNKEL (reference sequence). V lost 3 bases, J lost 0 bases, and 7 bases lay in between. The CDR3 DNA is TGTGCCAGCAGCCATAAGGGGAGCACAGATACGCAGTATTTT. Amino acid sequence: CASSHKGSTDTQYF.

There are a few counts of this clone. The chain combines TRBV6-5 with TRBJ2-1, with D perhaps TRBD2 (5 bases). Trimming removed 0 bases from V and 13 bases from J, with 16 bases in between. Germline V lookup: CDR1 MNHEY, CDR2 SVGAGI. The CDR3 contains 14 residues. CDR3 region: CASSYSSGGLTQFF. DNA for the CDR3: TGTGCCAGCAGTTACTCGTCAGGCGGGTTGACCCAGTTCTTC.

The V and J genes are TRBV7-9 and TRBJ2-7; no reliable D call. This CDR3 is 12 amino acids long. Trimming cost V 4 bases and J 2 bases, with 6 bases left between them. Germline-derived CDR1 and CDR2 are SEHNR and FQNEAQ (reference sequence). The CDR3 DNA sequence: TGTGCCAGCAGCTCGGTCACCTACGAGCAGTACTTC. Protein product: CASSSVTYEQYF.

This chain connects TRBV10-1 to TRBJ2-1; 14 bases are a match to TRBD2. The V gene's germline CDR1 is WNHNN and CDR2 SYGVQD (reference sequence). The CDR3 sequence is 17 residues long. Trimming cost V 3 bases and J 5 bases; bases outside gene matches: 6. CDR3 loop: CASSDGTSGSSDNEQFF. In DNA, the CDR3 is TGCGCCAGCAGTGACGGGACTAGCGGGAGTTCGGACAATGAGCAGTTCTTC.

The V call is TRBV5-1, the J call TRBJ1-2, with D perhaps matching TRBD1 (5 bases). CDR1 is SGHRS, CDR2 YFSETQ, per germline. CDR3 length: 16 residues. Trimming took off 4 bases at V and 1 base at J, with 17 bases between the two ends. CDR3 sequence: CASSRGWQVDNYGYTF. Here the CDR3 DNA reads TGCGCCAGCAGCCGGGGGTGGCAGGTCGATAACTATGGCTACACCTTC. The entire variable domain, with the rest obtained from reference TRBV5-1 and TRBJ1-2, is as follows: KAGVTQTPRYLIKTRGQQVTLSCSPISGHRSVSWYQQTPGQGLQFLFEYFSETQRNKGNFPGRFSGRQFSNSRSEMNVSTLELGDSALYLCASSRGWQVDNYGYTFGSGTRLTVV.

The rearrangement uses TRBV7-6 and TRBJ2-7; 11 bases align to TRBD1. The CDR3 extends over 15 amino acids. Looked up from germline, CDR1 is SGHVS and CDR2 is FNYEAQ. With 5 bases clipped from V and 4 bases from J, the junction kept 7 bases outside the gene matches. The CDR3 region has the DNA TGTGCCAGCAGCCCACGGACAGGGGGCAGTTACGAGCAGTACTTC. Translation gives CASSPRTGGSYEQYF. Filled out from reference TRBV7-6 and TRBJ2-7, the complete variable domain reads GAGVSQSPRYKVTKRGQDVALRCDPISGHVSLYWYRQALGQGPEFLTYFNYEAQQDKSGLPNDRFSAERPEGSISTLTIQRTEQRDSAMYRCASSPRTGGSYEQYFGPGTRLTVT.

This clone occurred once. The rearrangement links TRBV25-1 to TRBJ2-5; TRBD1 is a possible D gene (6 bases). CDR1 is MGHDK and CDR2 is SYGVNS in the germline V gene. The CDR3 is 15 amino acids. The V end was cut by 5 bases, the J end by 5 bases, with 18 bases between. The CDR3 reads CASSSQGKVWETQYF. CDR3 nucleotides: TGTGCCAGCAGTTCTCAGGGGAAGGTCTGGGAGACCCAGTACTTC.

This rearrangement joins TRBV7-3 to TRBJ2-3; 10 nucleotides align to TRBD2. The CDR3 runs 15 residues. Per the germline V gene, CDR1 is SGHTA and CDR2 is FQGTGA. Losses at the gene ends were 5 bases for V and 7 bases for J; bases not matched to a gene: 9. The CDR3 coding sequence is TGTGCCAGCAGCCCAAATCCTAGCGGGAGTTATACGCAGTATTTT. Protein sequence: CASSPNPSGSYTQYF.